This T cell receptor (beta chain) appears in the sequencing data of a study of T cell changes during pregnancy in multiple sclerosis. The germline CDR1 and CDR2 sequences are LNHDA and SQIVND (reference sequence). This CDR3 comprises 16 residues. The V segment lost 3 bases and the J segment 7 bases; nucleotides outside the gene matches: 9. This clone was detected only once. TCRdb's copy holds only in-frame clones and misses some; the assay was immunoSEQ multiplex PCR. Of approximately 70,000 clones listed, under 95% are singletons. The sample consisted of CD4+ T cells from peripheral blood mononuclear cells, taken before pregnancy. This clonotype was sampled from a female donor with multiple sclerosis, enrolled in a pregnancy study. The rearrangement uses TRBV19 and TRBJ1-5; 10 nucleotides agree with TRBD1. The CDR3 region is CASSILRQGAGQPQHF. The CDR3 nucleotides read TGTGCCAGTAGTATTCTGAGACAGGGGGCAGGGCAGCCCCAGCATTTT.